This passage covers 3 T cell receptor beta chains from one sample sequenced in a study of cytomegalovirus exposure and HLA in healthy donors. Clones were read by immunoSEQ multiplex PCR, and TCRdb kept only the in-frame ones, dropping some. The sample holds under 100,000 clones; 95% to 98% are singletons and the top ten take 0.6% to 0.85%. Sample: PBMCs. Every receptor here comes from a man in his late teens or twenties in good health and CMV-seronegative.

This clone was picked up one time. The CDR3 DNA sequence: TGTGCCAGCAGCCTGTTGGTCGGTGGGGCCAACGTCCTGACTTTC. Translating gives CASSLLVGGANVLTF. This rearrangement joins TRBV5-4 to TRBJ2-6; D is unresolved. This CDR3 is built from 15 residues. The V and J ends lost 4 bases and 3 bases respectively, with 11 bases between them. Germline V lookup: CDR1 SGHNT, CDR2 YYREEE (reference sequence). The variable domain in full, with the rest retrieved from reference TRBV5-4 and TRBJ2-6, is ETGVTQSPTHLIKTRGQQVTLRCSSQSGHNTVSWYQQALGQGPQFIFQYYREEENGRGNFPPRFSGLQFPNYSSELNVNALELDDSALYLCASSLLVGGANVLTFGAGSRLTVL.

The chain links TRBV2 to TRBJ1-4, with D perhaps TRBD1 (5 bases). This CDR3 contains 13 residues. The V gene's germline CDR1 is SNHLY and CDR2 FYNNEI. The germline V and J ends were trimmed by 6 bases and 12 bases, with 17 bases remaining between them. CDR3: CASRTGTALELFF. The CDR3 DNA sequence: TGTGCCAGCAGAACCGGGACTGCGTTGGAACTGTTTTTT. The full variable domain, rest sourced from reference TRBV2 and TRBJ1-4, is EPEVTQTPSHQVTQMGQEVILRCVPISNHLYFYWYRQILGQKVEFLVSFYNNEISEKSEIFDDQFSVERPDGSNFTLKIRSTKLEDSAMYFCASRTGTALELFFGSGTQLSVL.

The chain carries TRBV4-1 and TRBJ1-2, with 7 bases fitting TRBD1. V lost 3 bases to trimming and J lost 1 base; unmatched junction nucleotides: 2. Germline assignment: CDR1 MGHRA and CDR2 YSYEKL. The CDR3 contains 14 residues. CDR3 in amino acids: CASSQRTGNYGYTF. The DNA of the CDR3 is TGCGCCAGCAGCCAGAGGACAGGTAACTATGGCTACACCTTC.